This T cell receptor (beta chain) stems from a study of shared clonotypes between healthy human individuals (dated by TCRdb to about 2020). For the wider study: Three men and two women, aged 18 to 49 years, made up the cohort. For each donor, three plates each were used for CD4 naive and CD4 memory, two plates were used for CD8 naive, and one plate was used for CD8 memory. To estimate repertoire size and how much clonotype sharing occurs between individuals, the study deeply sequenced the blood TCR repertoires of about five healthy adults. Libraries were prepared and TCR repertoires were sequenced by different laboratories using diverse techniques, in order to increase sequencing depth and limit assay-specific biases. Between about 0.85 and 10 billion PBMCs per donor were obtained by leukapheresis.

The paper's findings and limits, for the study overall: Even with the large sequencing depth, rarefaction of the sorted-subset datasets indicated that sequencing was incomplete. Only blood was sampled, and tissue TCR repertoires likely differ from those in blood. Clonotypes shared by all four sorted-subset donors showed higher generation probabilities than non-shared clonotypes. The genetic and exposure-history diversity represented was limited by the small number of donors. Estimated clonotype richness was generally larger for naive than for memory subsets. Based on pairwise subsampling, the degree of clonotype sharing among donors was expected to be affected by sequencing depth. When a handful of donors were compared, the shared fraction of clonotypes was approximately 5% for naive CD4, around 3.5% for naive CD8, roughly 2.5% for memory CD4, and 0.3% to 0.5% for memory CD8.

CD8 naive samples consisted of CD45RO-negative cells that were positively selected for CCR7, yielding a CD45RA+CCR7+ population without TemRA cells. The donors were healthy, HIV-negative adults who had no recently reported acute infections or vaccinations. All donors were Caucasian adults living in Nashville, Tennessee, USA. After blood collection by leukapheresis, PBMCs were isolated using Ficoll-Histopaque density gradient centrifugation and then cryopreserved in the vapor phase of liquid nitrogen. Purity and quantity of every magnetically sorted T cell population were checked by analytical flow cytometry. Genomic DNA was isolated from every sorted fraction and measured by UV absorbance on a Nanodrop 2000c. The CDR3 sequence holds 14 residues, the cysteine and phenylalanine included. Only the CDR3 part of the read is kept: 42 bases, read in frame from the first base. Between the V and J ends, shortened by 2 bases and 4 bases respectively, the junction contains 9 bases. Looking up the germline V gene yields CDR1 MNHNS and CDR2 SASEGT.

A word on this clone: Its binding antigen is unknown. Per-base qualities were not stored, and no clone one base away is much larger.

Using the deep immunoSEQ assay, multiplex PCR amplified TCR CDR3 regions from genomic DNA. Genomic DNA extracted from each cell subset was distributed evenly over all wells of several immunoSEQ 96-well plates, and each plate served as one replicate. For sorted subsets, each replicate PCR was loaded with 150 to 250 ng genomic DNA, equivalent to 25,000 to 35,000 T cell genomes. Purified libraries were quantified with a Qubit 3.0 fluorometer, sized on a Bioanalyzer 2100, and re-quantified with the KAPA Library Quantification kit. Every immunoSEQ 96-well plate was sequenced on a separate single-read 150-cycle Illumina NextSeq 550 flow cell. The study's own analysis went as follows. Because only junctional sequences without quality scores were contained in the immunoSEQ output, filtering matching that applied to full-length reads could not be performed. Sequences were annotated with PyIR, a Python wrapper for IgBLAST v1.9, and V/J genes and CDR3 were assigned using IMGT germline references. Reads were removed for weak V/J assignments (E-value above 1e-6), missing CDR3, stop codons, out-of-frame junctions, or ambiguous translated residues. V3J clonotypes were defined by identical inferred V gene, J gene, and CDR3 amino acid sequence. Percentage overlap between repertoires was calculated by dividing the number of shared unique clonotypes by the size of the smaller repertoire. Richness of each repertoire was evaluated using RTK rarefaction, the Chao1 estimator, and Recon v2.1 estimates of unobserved clonotypes. OLGA was used to compute generation probabilities for all TCRbeta clonotypes that the gDNA method yielded from a handful of donors. TCRdb's version of the immuneACCESS table is confined to in-frame rearrangements and falls short of the full clone set. An unresolved V gene accounts for under half of the shortfall where checked; the remainder is of unknown origin. From that table come the V and J calls and clone size; the DNA was used to work out D and trimming. This sample has about 550,000 clones in its table, and less than 97% of those were observed once. The ten largest clones capture approximately 0.1% of the sample.

The rearranged chain carries TRBV6-1 and TRBJ1-3; D gene: possibly TRBD1, on 5 matching bases. Material for sequencing was naive CD8+ T cells sorted from blood. The cell subset or site label here, explained by the study, means: CD45RA+CCR7+. This sequence was found in a young woman in good health. The CDR3: CASSEWGLGNTIYF. The nucleotide sequence is given as TGTGCCAGCAGTGAATGGGGGTTAGGAAACACCATATATTTT.